The sequence of this T cell receptor beta chain was determined in a study of regulatory T cells in long-lasting Graves disease. This clonotype has at least ten counts. Its specificity is unknown. Points from the study as a whole: Favored usage of TRBV28, TRBJ1-2 and TRBJ2-5 was recorded in persistent disease.

Through Arm-PCR of CDR3 regions and iRepertoire HTBI primers, TCR beta libraries were built. TCRdb reprocessed the multiplex PCR reads via MiXCR and lists one record per CDR3 protein. Of approximately 360,000 distinct CDR3 sequences in the sample, roughly 23% were seen once. The germline V and J ends were trimmed by 2 bases and 2 bases, with 4 bases remaining between them. Germline V gene sequence: CDR1 MNHEY, CDR2 SVGAGI. The CDR3 has 13 residues. Documented time point: persistent/refractory GD, antithyroid drugs over 5 years with positive TRAb. There was RNA extracted from PBMCs, and the TCR library was made from it.

The receptor comes from a woman in her thirties or forties with Graves disease. The sample was peripheral blood mononuclear cells (PBMCs), taken when the disease was refractory, from a patient treated with antithyroid drugs. The chain uses TRBV6-5 and TRBJ1-5; no clear D. The CDR3, as DNA: TGTGCCAGCAGTTACACAGGCAATCAGCCCCAGCATTTT. It specifies CASSYTGNQPQHF.